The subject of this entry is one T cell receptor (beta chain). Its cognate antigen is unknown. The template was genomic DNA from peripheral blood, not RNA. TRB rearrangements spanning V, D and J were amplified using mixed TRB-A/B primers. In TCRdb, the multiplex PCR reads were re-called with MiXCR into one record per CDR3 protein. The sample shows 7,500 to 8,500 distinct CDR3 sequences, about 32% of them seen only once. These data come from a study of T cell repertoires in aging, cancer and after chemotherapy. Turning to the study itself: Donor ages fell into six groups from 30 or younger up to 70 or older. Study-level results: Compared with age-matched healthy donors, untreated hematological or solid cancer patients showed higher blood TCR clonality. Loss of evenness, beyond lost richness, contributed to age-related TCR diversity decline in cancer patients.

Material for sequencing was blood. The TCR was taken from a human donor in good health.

CDR3 sequence: CASSFGVSYEQYF. DNA for the CDR3: TGTGCCAGCAGTTTTGGGGTTTCCTACGAGCAGTACTTC. The chain is built from TRBV6-2 or TRBV6-3 and TRBJ2-7; D unresolved. Looked up from germline, CDR1 is MNHEY and CDR2 is SVGEGT. The CDR3 consists of 13 residues. The V gene lost 4 bases and the J gene lost 1 base, with 8 bases spanning the gap.